The clone carrying this T cell receptor (beta chain) appeared a few times. Its antigen is not known. TCRdb used MiXCR to reprocess the reads, holding one entry per CDR3 protein. The table shows around 750,000 distinct CDR3 sequences, with about 30% occurring only once. These data come from a study of T cell repertoires in cytomegalovirus infection. Study results and caveats: What dominated the ex vivo response were HLA-C-restricted CMV-specific TCR beta clonotypes. Individuals carrying CMV plus the relevant HLA were identified by cumulative frequency of public TCR beta families.

Germline CDR1 and CDR2: SGHVT and SQSDAQ. The CDR3 has 16 amino acids. V was shortened by 5 bases and J by 5 bases, with 16 bases between the two germline ends. The receptor was derived from a human donor in good health (CMV status not recorded). Some clones in this sample may be carry-over from other donors' samples. The gene calls are TRBV7-4 and TRBJ1-6; tentative D call: TRBD1 (5 bases). The sample was cultured CD8+ T cells from PBMCs, taken from culture after CMV antigen stimulation. For the CDR3, the DNA is TGTGCCAGCAGCCCACCTTTGACAGCAGATAATTCACCCCTCCACTTT. It specifies CASSPPLTADNSPLHF.